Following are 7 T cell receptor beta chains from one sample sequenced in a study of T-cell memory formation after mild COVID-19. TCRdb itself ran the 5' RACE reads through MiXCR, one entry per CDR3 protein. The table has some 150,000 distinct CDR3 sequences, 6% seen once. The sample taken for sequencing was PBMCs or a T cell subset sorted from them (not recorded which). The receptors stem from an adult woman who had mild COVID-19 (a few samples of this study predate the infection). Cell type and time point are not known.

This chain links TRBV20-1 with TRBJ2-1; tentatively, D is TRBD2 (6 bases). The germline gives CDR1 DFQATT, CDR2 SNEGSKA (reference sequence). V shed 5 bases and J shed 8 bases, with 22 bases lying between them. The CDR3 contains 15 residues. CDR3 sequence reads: CSASGGRRAADEQFF. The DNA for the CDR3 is TGCAGTGCTTCTGGAGGGAGACGAGCCGCCGATGAGCAGTTCTTC.

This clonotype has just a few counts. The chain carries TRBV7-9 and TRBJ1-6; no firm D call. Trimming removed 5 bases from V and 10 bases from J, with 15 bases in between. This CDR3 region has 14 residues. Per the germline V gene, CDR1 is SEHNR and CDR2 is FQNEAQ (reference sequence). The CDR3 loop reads CASSDALMGSPLHF. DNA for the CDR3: TGTGCCAGCAGCGACGCGTTAATGGGCTCACCCCTCCACTTT.

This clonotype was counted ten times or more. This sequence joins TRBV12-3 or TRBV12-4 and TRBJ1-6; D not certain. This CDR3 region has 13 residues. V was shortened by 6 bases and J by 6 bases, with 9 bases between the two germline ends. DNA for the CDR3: TGTGCCAGCAGCAAGGACGGTAATTCACCCCTCCACTTT. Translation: CASSKDGNSPLHF.

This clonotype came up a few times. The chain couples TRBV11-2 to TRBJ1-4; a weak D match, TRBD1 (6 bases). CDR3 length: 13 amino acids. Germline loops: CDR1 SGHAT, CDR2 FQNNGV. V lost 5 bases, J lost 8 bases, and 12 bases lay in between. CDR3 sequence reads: CASSKGTLEKLFF. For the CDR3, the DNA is TGTGCCAGCAGCAAAGGGACATTGGAAAAACTGTTTTTT.

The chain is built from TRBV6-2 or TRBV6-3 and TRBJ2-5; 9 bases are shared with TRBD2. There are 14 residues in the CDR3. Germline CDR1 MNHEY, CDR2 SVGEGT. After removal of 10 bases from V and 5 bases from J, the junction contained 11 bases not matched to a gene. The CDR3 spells CATRVAGDRETQYF. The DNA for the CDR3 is TGTGCCACCCGGGTAGCGGGAGATCGGGAGACCCAGTACTTC.

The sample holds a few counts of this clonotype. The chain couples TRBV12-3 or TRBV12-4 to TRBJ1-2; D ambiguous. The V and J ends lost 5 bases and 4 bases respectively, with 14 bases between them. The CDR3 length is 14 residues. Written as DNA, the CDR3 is TGTGCCAGCAGTCGGACCCCTAGGATCTATGGCTACACCTTC. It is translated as CASSRTPRIYGYTF.

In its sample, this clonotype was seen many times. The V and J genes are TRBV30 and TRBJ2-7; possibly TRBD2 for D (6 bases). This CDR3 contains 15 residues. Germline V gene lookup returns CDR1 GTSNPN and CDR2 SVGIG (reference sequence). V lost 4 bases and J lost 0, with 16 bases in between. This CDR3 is CAWKVTSTSSYEQYF. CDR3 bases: TGTGCCTGGAAGGTAACTAGCACTTCCTCCTACGAGCAGTACTTC.